The 12 T cell receptor beta chains below come from one sample, sequenced in a study of blood T cell repertoires in COVID-19. Repertoires were generated with immunoSEQ multiplex PCR, while TCRdb's copy carries only in-frame clones and drops some. The top ten clones hold about 2.5% of a sample with roughly 250,000 clones, approximately 91% of them seen once. Specimen: PBMCs or T cells enriched from blood (not recorded which). The receptor source for this set is a woman in her thirties or forties with acute COVID-19.

The chain employs TRBV28 and TRBJ2-7; a possible D gene is TRBD1 (5 bases). The CDR3 consists of 14 residues. Looked up from germline, CDR1 is MDHEN and CDR2 is SYDVKM. The V and J ends lost 2 bases and 3 bases respectively, with 11 bases between them. The CDR3 DNA reads as TGTGCCAGCAGTTTAACGGACAAACGCTACGAGCAGTACTTC. Translation: CASSLTDKRYEQYF.

This rearrangement joins TRBV10-3 to TRBJ2-1; D is ambiguous. CDR1 and CDR2 (germline): ENHRY, SYGVKD. This CDR3 contains 14 residues. V lost 3 bases and J lost 0, with 6 bases in between. The CDR3 region has the DNA TGTGCCATCAGTGATATCAGCTCCTACAATGAGCAGTTCTTC. It specifies CAISDISSYNEQFF.

This sequence joins TRBV18 and TRBJ2-3; possibly TRBD2 for D (5 bases). The V end lost 0 bases, the J end lost 4 bases, and 11 bases lay between the germline ends. Germline V CDR1 and CDR2: KGHSH, LQKENI. The length of the CDR3 is 15 residues. CDR3 DNA: TGTGCCAGCTCACCACCGGGAGTGGGATCAGATACGCAGTATTTT. Its protein product is CASSPPGVGSDTQYF.

This rearrangement joins TRBV28 to TRBJ1-2; TRBD1 might be the D (5 bases). Germline values: CDR1 MDHEN, CDR2 SYDVKM. The CDR3 has 14 residues. Deletions cut 6 bases from V and 4 bases from J, with 15 bases between. DNA of the CDR3: TGTGCCAGCAGACCCCAGGACATCCCCTATGGCTACACCTTC. It yields the protein CASRPQDIPYGYTF.

The chain combines TRBV9 with TRBJ2-7, with 8 positions matching TRBD1. J gave up 4 bases and V 0 bases, and 3 bases lay outside the gene matches. This CDR3 region has 14 residues. CDR1 is SGDLS, CDR2 YYNGEE, per germline. The CDR3 loop is CASSVAGGKYEQYF. As DNA, the CDR3 is TGTGCCAGCAGCGTAGCAGGGGGCAAGTACGAGCAGTACTTC.

On this clone itself: A junction end diverges from the germline sequence, so it may reflect a read error. The CDR3 DNA is TGTGCTAGCAGCTACTCACAGCTTAGTGAGCAGTTCTTC. This sequence encodes CASSYSQLSEQFF. The chain combines TRBV7-7 with TRBJ2-1; D call uncertain. The germline V gene encodes CDR1 SSHAT and CDR2 FNYEAQ (reference sequence). The CDR3 runs 13 residues.

The chain couples TRBV4-2 to TRBJ2-2, with D perhaps matching TRBD1 (8 bases). The CDR3 sequence is 20 residues long. Trimming took off 0 bases at V and 2 bases at J, with 22 bases between the two ends. From germline, CDR1 is LGHNA and CDR2 YNFKEQ. In DNA, the CDR3 is TGTGCCAGCAGCCAAGAAACCTTCGGACAGGGACTACGAAACACCGGGGAGCTGTTTTTT. Protein: CASSQETFGQGLRNTGELFF.

The chain couples TRBV6-5 to TRBJ2-7; D gene unclear. CDR1 and CDR2 from the germline V gene are MNHEY and SVGAGI. The CDR3 contains 14 residues. Trimming cost V 5 bases and J 0 bases, with 11 bases left between them. The CDR3 loop reads CASSRLPGSYEQYF. The CDR3 DNA reads TGTGCCAGCAGTCGACTCCCCGGCTCCTACGAGCAGTACTTC.

J is TRBJ1-3 and V is TRBV7-2; 7 bases fit TRBD1. The CDR3 totals 17 residues. V gave up 0 bases and J gave up 7 bases; unmatched junction bases: 12. Germline V gene lookup returns CDR1 SGHTA and CDR2 FQGNSA. The CDR3 sequence: CASSLAAFGTARNTIYF. The CDR3 coding sequence is TGTGCCAGCAGCTTAGCCGCCTTCGGGACAGCTCGGAACACCATATATTTT.

The chain is built from TRBV7-2 and TRBJ2-7, with D maybe TRBD1 (5 bases). This CDR3 region has 16 residues. V lost 2 bases, J lost 5 bases, and 19 bases lay in between. The V gene's germline CDR1 is SGHTA and CDR2 FQGNSA. The CDR3 region has the DNA TGTGCCAGCAGCTTATTTTCGTCGGGCAGGGAAAACGAGCAGTACTTC. This translates into CASSLFSSGRENEQYF.

The chain links TRBV11-1 to TRBJ2-7; 7 bases agree with TRBD2. CDR1 is SGHAT, CDR2 FQDESV, per germline (reference sequence). The length of the CDR3 is 15 residues. Trimming took 1 base from V and 3 from J; bases not matched to a gene: 6. Here the CDR3 DNA reads TGTGCCAGCAGCTTAGGAGGCGGCGGGAGCTACGAGCAGTACTTC. As protein: CASSLGGGGSYEQYF.

The chain carries TRBV7-2 and TRBJ2-2, with unresolved D. The CDR3 length is 14 residues. V was trimmed by 3 bases and J by 5 bases, leaving 10 bases between them. Germline values: CDR1 SGHTA, CDR2 FQGNSA. In nucleotides, the CDR3 is TGTGCCAGCAGCTTTCAACCGCAGACCGGGGAGCTGTTTTTT. This codes for CASSFQPQTGELFF.